Given below is one T cell receptor (beta chain) in context. The protocol was immunoSEQ multiplex PCR, while the TCRdb copy is restricted to in-frame clones and leaves out a portion. The table has 70,000 to 95,000 clones, around 82% seen once. The sample belongs to a study of blood T cell repertoires in COVID-19. In the study overall: Samples came from the United States, Italy and Spain, spanning acute and convalescent COVID-19. T cells, B-cell-depleted T cells, or PBMCs supplied cDNA or gDNA.

The CDR3 has 13 amino acids. V dropped 6 bases and J dropped 7 bases, with 14 bases sitting between them. Germline V gene data show CDR1 as MNHEY and CDR2 as SVGAGI. Specimen: peripheral blood. The source is a human donor in a cohort sampled during active COVID-19. The gene calls are TRBV6-5 and TRBJ2-3; no clear D gene. The CDR3 loop reads CASSTYDDNTQYF. CDR3 DNA sequence: TGTGCCAGCAGCACGTATGATGACAATACGCAGTATTTT.